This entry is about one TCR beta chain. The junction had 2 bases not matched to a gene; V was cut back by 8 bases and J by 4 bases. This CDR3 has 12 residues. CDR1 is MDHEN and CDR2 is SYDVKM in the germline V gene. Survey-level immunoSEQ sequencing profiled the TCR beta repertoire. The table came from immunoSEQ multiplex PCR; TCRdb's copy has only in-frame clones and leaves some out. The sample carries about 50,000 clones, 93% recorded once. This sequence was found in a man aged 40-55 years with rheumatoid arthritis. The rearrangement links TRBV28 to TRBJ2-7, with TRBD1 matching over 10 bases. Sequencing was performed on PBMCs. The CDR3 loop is CASRQGAYEQYF. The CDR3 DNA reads TGTGCCAGCCGACAGGGGGCGTACGAGCAGTACTTC.